Below, one T cell receptor beta chain is given with its context. The junction had 2 bases not matched to a gene; V was cut back by 4 bases and J by 3 bases. Looked up from germline, CDR1 is SNHLY and CDR2 is FYNNEI. The CDR3 is 14 amino acids. TCRdb keeps only in-frame clones here, not all; method: immunoSEQ multiplex PCR. The data show approximately 290,000 clones, 80% to 85% seen once. The data belong to a study of blood T cell repertoires in COVID-19. The specimen sequenced was peripheral blood. The chain couples TRBV2 to TRBJ1-3; 8 bases fit TRBD1. This clonotype was obtained from a person aged 65-85 years with COVID-19, enrolled during active disease. The DNA for the CDR3 is TGTGCCAGCAGTGTAACAGGGGGTGGAAACACCATATATTTT. Translating gives CASSVTGGGNTIYF.